These 13 T cell receptor beta chains were all obtained from the same sample, sequenced in a study of blood T cells in healthy people across ages. The second PCR ran roughly 7 to 12 cycles with a sample-barcoded 5' primer and J-beta primers. MiXCR, applied by TCRdb to the 5' RACE reads, yields one record per CDR3 protein. This table has fewer than 750,000 distinct CDR3 sequences, 40% to 50% appearing once. What was sequenced was blood. The receptor set was obtained from a man aged 80 or over in good health.

The V and J genes are TRBV18 and TRBJ1-2; D is perhaps TRBD1 (5 bases). The CDR3 consists of 14 residues. Trimming took off 2 bases at V and 4 bases at J, with 11 bases between the two ends. Germline V CDR1 and CDR2: KGHSH, LQKENI. The CDR3 loop is CASSPGTSFYGYTF. The DNA for the CDR3 is TGTGCCAGCTCACCAGGGACGTCTTTCTATGGCTACACCTTC.

This sequence joins TRBV27 and TRBJ2-1; 12 positions agree with TRBD2. The CDR3 spans 17 residues. The junction had 10 bases not matched to a gene; V was cut back by 3 bases and J by 7 bases. Germline V gene data show CDR1 as MNHEY and CDR2 as SMNVEV (reference sequence). CDR3 loop: CASSLLASGGAANEQFF. As DNA, the CDR3 is TGTGCCAGCAGTTTGTTGGCTAGCGGGGGGGCAGCAAATGAGCAGTTCTTC.

A single count supports this clonotype. V usage is TRBV3-1 and J usage is TRBJ2-7; 13 nucleotides match TRBD2. From germline, CDR1 is LGHDT and CDR2 YNNKEL (reference sequence). This CDR3 comprises 18 residues. With 0 bases clipped from V and 4 bases from J, the junction kept 9 bases outside the gene matches. This CDR3 reads CASSQDKSGTSGIYEQYF. DNA of the CDR3: TGTGCCAGCAGCCAAGATAAGAGTGGGACTAGCGGGATATACGAGCAGTACTTC.

This clonotype was counted once. A much larger clone is a single base away; this may be a read error. The chain links TRBV29-1 to TRBJ2-7, with 12 nucleotides matching TRBD1. Germline trimming cut 5 bases from V and 6 bases from J; bases unmatched to any gene: 8. The germline V gene has CDR1 SQVTM and CDR2 ANQGSEA. The CDR3 covers 14 residues. CDR3 region: CSVSTGTGGSEQYF. In DNA form, the CDR3 reads TGCAGCGTTAGTACCGGGACAGGGGGCAGCGAGCAGTACTTC.

V usage is TRBV5-1 and J usage is TRBJ2-3; no clear D gene. The germline CDR1 and CDR2 sequences are SGHRS and YFSETQ. CDR3 length: 16 amino acids. With 4 bases removed from V and 0 bases from J, the gap between germline ends came to 15 bases. The CDR3 region is CASSAFTTPSTDTQYF. CDR3 bases: TGCGCCAGCAGCGCATTTACTACCCCTAGCACAGATACGCAGTATTTT.

V gene TRBV7-2 combines with J gene TRBJ2-5, with 7 positions matching TRBD2. The CDR3 loop spans 14 amino acids. The V and J ends lost 5 bases and 1 base, in that order; junction bases with no gene match: 4. The germline V gene encodes CDR1 SGHTA and CDR2 FQGNSA. The CDR3 reads CASSRVAGQETQYF. The CDR3 nucleotides are TGTGCCAGCAGCCGGGTAGCGGGCCAAGAGACCCAGTACTTC.

This clonotype was seen only a few times. V gene TRBV12-3 or TRBV12-4 combines with J gene TRBJ2-3; perhaps TRBD2 as D (6 bases). CDR3 size: 15 residues. V was shortened by 3 bases and J by 4 bases, with 14 bases between the two germline ends. The CDR3 here is CASSLKREISDTQYF. The CDR3 bases are TGTGCCAGCAGTTTGAAACGGGAGATCTCAGATACGCAGTATTTT.

This clonotype has more than one count but fewer than ten. This chain uses TRBV12-3 or TRBV12-4 with TRBJ1-4; 9 nucleotides line up with TRBD1. Trimming at V came to 4 bases and at J to 5 bases, leaving 2 bases not matched to a gene. This CDR3 has 14 residues. CDR3 DNA: TGTGCCAGCAGTTCAGGGACAGGGAATGAAAAACTGTTTTTT. Encoded protein: CASSSGTGNEKLFF.

The rearrangement links TRBV7-6 to TRBJ2-1, with 9 bases aligning to TRBD1. Trimming cost V 5 bases and J 9 bases; bases outside gene matches: 8. Germline V CDR1 and CDR2: SGHVS, FNYEAQ. This CDR3 contains 14 residues. The CDR3 here is CASSNRDRASEQFF. In nucleotides, the CDR3 is TGTGCCAGCAGCAACCGGGACAGGGCTTCTGAGCAGTTCTTC.

Notes on this clonotype: One end of the junction fails to match germline, which may point to a read error. The chain is built from TRBV7-9 and TRBJ1-1, with D possibly matching TRBD1 (5 bases). Per germline, CDR1 SEHNR and CDR2 FQNEAQ (reference sequence). The CDR3 has 13 residues. The CDR3 sequence is CASSVAGGAEAFF. The DNA of the CDR3 is TGTGCCAGCAGCGTAGCTGGGGGGGCTGAAGCTTTCTTT.

The V gene is TRBV7-2, the J gene TRBJ1-1; 8 bases are a match to TRBD1. Germline values: CDR1 SGHTA, CDR2 FQGNSA. The CDR3 extends over 15 amino acids. The ends lost 5 bases at V and 0 bases at J; junction bases unmatched: 5. The CDR3 reads CASSLGTGLNTEAFF. CDR3 DNA sequence: TGTGCCAGCAGCCTCGGGACAGGACTGAACACTGAAGCTTTCTTT.

This clonotype was seen a handful of times. The chain couples TRBV6-5 to TRBJ2-2; TRBD1 agrees at 8 bases. Trimming at V came to 8 bases and at J to 7 bases, leaving 9 bases not matched to a gene. This CDR3 has 14 residues. CDR1 and CDR2 (germline): MNHEY, SVGAGI. CDR3: CASRIGQGIGELFF. CDR3 nucleotide sequence: TGTGCCAGCCGAATAGGACAGGGAATCGGGGAGCTGTTTTTT.

This clonotype has ten or more counts. The chain links TRBV6-5 to TRBJ1-1; D unresolved. The germline CDR1 and CDR2 sequences are MNHEY and SVGAGI. V dropped 3 bases and J dropped 1 base, with 6 bases sitting between them. The CDR3 has 13 amino acids. CDR3 DNA sequence: TGTGCCAGCAGTTATCAGGCGAACACTGAAGCTTTCTTT. It codes for CASSYQANTEAFF.